The sequence of this T cell receptor (beta chain) was determined in a study of shared clonotypes between healthy human individuals. Sequencing was performed with immunoSEQ multiplex PCR; in TCRdb, only in-frame clones are kept and a portion is missing. The sample consists of 2 million to 2.5 million clones, 93% of them appearing once. Germline V gene sequence: CDR1 KGHSH, CDR2 LQKENI. This CDR3 region has 13 residues. J was trimmed by 8 bases and V by 4 bases; bases with no gene match: 2. Study results and caveats: The study drew on few donors, limiting represented genetic and exposure-history diversity. The researchers took only blood, and tissue repertoires probably look different. Compared with memory subsets, naive subsets generally had larger estimated richness.

A remark on this clone: Its antigen is unknown. The sample holds other DNA sequences that translate to the same CDR3.

The TCR comes from a man between 18 and 35 years old in good health. Some clones in this sample may be carry-over from other donors' samples. Sequenced: naive CD4+ T cells from PBMCs. Subset defined: CD45RA+ positively selected. The chain carries TRBV18 and TRBJ1-4, with 9 bases aligning to TRBD1. As DNA, the CDR3 is TGTGCCAGCTCACGACAGGGGGGCGAAAAACTGTTTTTT. This gives the protein CASSRQGGEKLFF.